The source of this TCR beta chain is a study of regulatory T cells in long-lasting Graves disease (dated by TCRdb to the early 2020s). As for the study more broadly: Newly diagnosed Graves' disease patients had taken antithyroid drugs for less than 3 months. This study used TCR sequencing and RNA sequencing of peripheral blood to compare persistent Graves' disease patients against newly diagnosed Graves' disease patients. The study was conducted in China and was registered as a clinical trial. A total of about 33 samples underwent TCR sequencing: about 13 from persistent and roughly 20 from newly diagnosed Graves' disease patients. What the authors observed across the whole study: Sequencing and analysis were restricted to the TCR beta chain. Preferential use of TRBV28, TRBJ1-2 and TRBJ2-5 was observed in persistent disease, whereas TRBV20-1 and TRBJ2-1 were favored in newly diagnosed disease. More public clonotypes were shared among persistent patients (roughly 2,700) than among newly diagnosed patients (roughly 1,000). The authors noted that the small sample size was a limitation that may lower accuracy. Only peripheral blood was studied, because thyroid tissue, the primary lesion, was inaccessible. Lower TCR Shannon entropy and fewer highly expanded clones were observed in persistent Graves' disease patients than in newly diagnosed patients, which suggested clonal expansion.

The time point label here, explained by the study, means: newly diagnosed GD, antithyroid drugs for less than 3 months. For both TCR sequencing and RNA sequencing, RNA was extracted from PBMCs using TRIzol. The diagnosis of Graves' disease was made according to American Thyroid Association guidelines. Patients were recruited from an endocrinology department in Xi'an, China. Each patient gave 9 to 10 milliliters of peripheral blood, collected in an EDTA anticoagulant tube. Ficoll Paque Plus density gradient separation was used to isolate PBMCs, and no additional T cell sorting was done. RNA quality was checked with an Agilent 2100 Bioanalyzer and agarose gel, and concentration with a NanoDrop 2000. To note about this clonotype: Its antigen specificity is not known. One end of the junction varies from germline; a read error may be responsible.

Spanning cysteine to phenylalanine, the CDR3 consists of 15 amino acids. CDR3 DNA only is kept here, 45 bases in frame from base 1. CDR1 is given as SSHAT and CDR2 as FNYEAQ, both from the germline V gene (reference sequence). The receptor library was made with multiplex PCR. The instrument was an Illumina HiSeq 4000. To build TCR beta libraries, CDR3 regions were amplified by Arm-PCR using iRepertoire HTBI primers. PCR products were gel purified before sequencing. The original methods were these. A total of fewer than 80 TRBV and 14 TRBJ segments were identified across samples and were used for gene usage analysis of CDR3 amino acid clonotypes. COPE and FqMerger were used to merge the filtered high-quality paired reads into contigs. BLAST was used to align contigs to the IMGT TRBV, TRBD and TRBJ reference genes, and CDR3 was defined following IMGT. Highly expanded clones were defined as clonotypes with a frequency above 0.1%. Shannon entropy was used to measure repertoire diversity, and the Gini coefficient was used to measure V-J evenness. Public clonotypes were defined as clonotypes shared by more than one individual. The raw public reads went through TCRdb reprocessing: fastp at Q25, MiXCR clone calling, in-frame beta chains kept. Identical CDR3 protein sequences are pooled into one entry, listed with their most common genes and DNA. TCRdb assigned the V and J calls; the authors' analysis was not used. In this sample the table shows 410,000 or so distinct CDR3 sequences, about 16% of which occur a single time. Of the sample, 15% to 20% is held by the ten largest clones.

This sample also belongs to another study, concerning T cells in Graves' hyperthyroidism and ophthalmopathy. As described in the second report: Graves' hyperthyroidism was defined as stable when no progression to ophthalmopathy occurred over 18 months of follow-up. The hyperthyroidism patients were between 18 and 65 years old and newly diagnosed, with a disease duration of less than 2 months. Any patient with an uncontrolled infection, another autoimmune disease, pregnancy or lactation was excluded. Clinical symptoms, serum thyroxine and TRAb, thyroid ultrasound, and orbital computed tomography formed the basis for the diagnoses. A first-round RT-PCR of the TCR CDR3 used the HTBI primer set with the Qiagen OneStep RT-PCR kit. Most expanded thyroid clonotypes (frequency above 0.001) were also found in blood, which suggests that blood repertoires may mirror thyroid immune responses. In cross-validation, a model built on a 13 V-J signature told ophthalmopathy apart from stable hyperthyroidism with just under 90% sensitivity and about 81% specificity, and in testing the same model reached 80%/75%. During validation, the model predicted progression to ophthalmopathy a median of around six months ahead of onset, with around 71% sensitivity and 72% to 80% specificity. TCR V-J signatures able to tell the groups apart were searched for in a discovery cohort of approximately 95 patients, of whom over 40 had Graves' ophthalmopathy and roughly 59 had stable Graves' hyperthyroidism. Prospective prediction of ophthalmopathy was tested in an independent validation cohort of fewer than 20 hyperthyroidism patients and 17 patients who later progressed to ophthalmopathy. The roughly 94 discovery patients were randomly split 7:3 into training and test sets. Thyroid tissue and blood T-cell repertoires from about six Graves' hyperthyroidism patients were also compared in the study. After sampling, hyperthyroidism patients received methimazole starting at 30 mg daily, and ophthalmopathy patients received high-dose intravenous methylprednisolone. The libraries were constructed in a second round of multiplex PCR and then size-selected and purified. Paired-end sequencing of the libraries was performed with 100 bp reads on an Illumina HiSeq2000. SOAPnuke was used to process the raw data, throwing out any read that contained adapters or uncalled bases, had a mean Phred below 15, or lacked an exact constant-primer or identifier match. COPE v1.2.5 was used to merge high-quality paired reads, and clonotypes were defined as unique nucleotide sequences. Clonotypes were aligned to IMGT TRBV, TRBD and TRBJ reference segments using MiTCR v1.1. Only V-J combinations with frequency above 0.0001, covering 99% to 99.2% of repertoires, were analysed. The TCS score was defined as F50 (clonal expansion) divided by E x V (chaos), with BLOSUM62-based TCRdist calculated between CDR3 peptides within each V-J. Welch's t-statistics and random forest reduced fewer than 550 V-J features to roughly 13, which were used in a naive Bayes classifier (R e1071). No statistical method was used to fix the sample size in advance, and group allocation was not hidden from the investigators. According to the paper, TCR Vbeta CDR3 sequencing was carried out on approximately 140 peripheral blood samples, which came from more than 40 ophthalmopathy, some 73 hyperthyroidism and approximately 17 progressor patients.

The TCR was taken from a woman aged 30 to 39 with Graves disease. Donor details come from another sample of the same person, matched by shared clones. Sample: peripheral blood mononuclear cells (PBMCs), taken at new diagnosis, from a patient treated with antithyroid drugs. The chain couples TRBV7-7 to TRBJ2-7; TRBD2 is a possible D gene, resting on 6 matching bases. Here is the DNA: TGTGCTAGCAGCTTAGGTACTGACGGGAGATACGAGCAGTACTTC. The resulting protein is CASSLGTDGRYEQYF.